This TCR beta chain was recorded in a study of shared clonotypes between healthy human individuals. The table came from immunoSEQ multiplex PCR; TCRdb's copy has only in-frame clones and leaves some out. The sample holds around 1.1 million clones; about 84% are singletons and the top ten take roughly 0.55%. The TCR comes from a man aged 18 to 35 in good health. Some clones in this sample may be carry-over from other donors' samples. The source material was memory CD4+ T cells from PBMCs. The subset is: CD45RA-negative fraction.

The chain's CDR3 is CASSSAGGGRLYTGELFF. The CDR3 DNA is TGTGCCAGCAGCTCCGCCGGCGGAGGACGCCTGTACACCGGGGAGCTGTTTTTT. The gene calls are TRBV7-8 and TRBJ2-2; D is perhaps TRBD2 (5 bases). Germline-derived CDR1 and CDR2 are SGHVS and FQNEAQ. The V gene lost 4 bases and the J gene lost 3 bases, with 21 bases spanning the gap. The CDR3 is made up of 18 amino acids.